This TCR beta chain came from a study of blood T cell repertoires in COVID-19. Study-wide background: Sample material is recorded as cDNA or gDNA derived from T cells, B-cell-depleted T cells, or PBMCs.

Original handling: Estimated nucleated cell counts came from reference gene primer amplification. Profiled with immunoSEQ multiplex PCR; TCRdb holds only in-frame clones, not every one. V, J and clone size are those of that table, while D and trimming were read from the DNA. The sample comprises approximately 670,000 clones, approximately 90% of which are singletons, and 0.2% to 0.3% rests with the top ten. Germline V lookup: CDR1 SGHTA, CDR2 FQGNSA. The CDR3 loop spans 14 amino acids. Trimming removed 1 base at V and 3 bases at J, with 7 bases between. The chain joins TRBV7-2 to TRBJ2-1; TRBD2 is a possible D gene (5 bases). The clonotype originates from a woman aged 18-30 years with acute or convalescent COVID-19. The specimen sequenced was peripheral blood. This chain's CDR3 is CASSLGGYYNEQFF. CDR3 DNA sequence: TGTGCCAGCAGCTTAGGAGGGTACTACAATGAGCAGTTCTTC.